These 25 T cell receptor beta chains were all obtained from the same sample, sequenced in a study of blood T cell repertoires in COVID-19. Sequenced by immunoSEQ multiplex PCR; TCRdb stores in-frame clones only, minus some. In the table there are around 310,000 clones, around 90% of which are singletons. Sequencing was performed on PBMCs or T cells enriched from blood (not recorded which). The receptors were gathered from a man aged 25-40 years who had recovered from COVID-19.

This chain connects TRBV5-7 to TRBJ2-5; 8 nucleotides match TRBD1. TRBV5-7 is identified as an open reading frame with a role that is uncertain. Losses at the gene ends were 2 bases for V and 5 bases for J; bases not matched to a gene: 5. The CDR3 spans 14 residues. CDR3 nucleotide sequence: TGTGCCAGCAGCTTCGGACAGGGACGGGAGACCCAGTACTTC. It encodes CASSFGQGRETQYF.

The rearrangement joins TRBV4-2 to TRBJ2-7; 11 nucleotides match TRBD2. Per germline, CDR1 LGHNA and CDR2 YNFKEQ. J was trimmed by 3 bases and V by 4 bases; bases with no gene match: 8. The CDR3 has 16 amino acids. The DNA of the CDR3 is TGTGCCAGCAGCCGCCGGACTAGCGGGTTTGACTACGAGCAGTACTTC. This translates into CASSRRTSGFDYEQYF.

CDR3 region: CASSSLVTGAGNTIYF. The CDR3 bases are TGTGCCAGCAGCTCCCTTGTTACTGGGGCGGGAAACACCATATATTTT. The V gene is TRBV7-9, the J gene TRBJ1-3, with D possibly being TRBD1 (5 bases). Germline CDR1 and CDR2: SEHNR and FQNEAQ (reference sequence). V lost 4 bases to trimming and J lost 4 bases, with 17 bases between them. The CDR3 consists of 16 residues.

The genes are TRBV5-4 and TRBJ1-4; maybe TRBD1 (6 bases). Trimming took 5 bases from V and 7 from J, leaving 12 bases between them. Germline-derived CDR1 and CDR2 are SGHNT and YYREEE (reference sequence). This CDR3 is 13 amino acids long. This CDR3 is CASSKQGGEKLFF. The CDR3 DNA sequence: TGTGCCAGCAGTAAACAGGGTGGTGAAAAACTGTTTTTT.

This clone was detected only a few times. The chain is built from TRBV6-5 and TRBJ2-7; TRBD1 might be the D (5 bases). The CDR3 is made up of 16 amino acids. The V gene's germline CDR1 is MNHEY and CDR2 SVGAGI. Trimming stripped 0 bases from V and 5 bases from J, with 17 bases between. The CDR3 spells CASSYSQRQPLNEQYF. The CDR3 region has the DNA TGTGCCAGCAGTTACTCTCAACGACAGCCCCTAAACGAGCAGTACTTC.

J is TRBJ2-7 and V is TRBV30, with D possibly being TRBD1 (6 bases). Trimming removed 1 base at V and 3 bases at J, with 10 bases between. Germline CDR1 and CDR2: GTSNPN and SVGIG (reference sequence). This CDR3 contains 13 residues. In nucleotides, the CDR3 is TGTGCCTGGAGTGGAGGGGGAAACTACGAGCAGTACTTC. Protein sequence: CAWSGGGNYEQYF.

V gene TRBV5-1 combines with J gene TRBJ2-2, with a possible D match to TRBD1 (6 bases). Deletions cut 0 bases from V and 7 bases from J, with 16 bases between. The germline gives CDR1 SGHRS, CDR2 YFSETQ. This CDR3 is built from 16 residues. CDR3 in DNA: TGCGCCAGCAGCTTGGTTGAAACAGGGTCCGGCGGGGAGCTGTTTTTT. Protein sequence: CASSLVETGSGGELFF.

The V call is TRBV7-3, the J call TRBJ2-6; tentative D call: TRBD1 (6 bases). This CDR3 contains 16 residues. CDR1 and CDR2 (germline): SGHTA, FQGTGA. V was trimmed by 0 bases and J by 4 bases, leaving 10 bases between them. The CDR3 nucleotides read TGTGCCAGCAGCTTAACGGCAGGGGCCGGGGCCAACGTCCTGACTTTC. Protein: CASSLTAGAGANVLTF.

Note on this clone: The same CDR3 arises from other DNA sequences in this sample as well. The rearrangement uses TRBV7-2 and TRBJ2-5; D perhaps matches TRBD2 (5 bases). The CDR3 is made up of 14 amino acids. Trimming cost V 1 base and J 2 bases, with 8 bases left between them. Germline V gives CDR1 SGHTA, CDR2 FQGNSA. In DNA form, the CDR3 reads TGTGCCAGCAGCTTAGTAAGCGGACAAGAGACCCAGTACTTC. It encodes CASSLVSGQETQYF.

The CDR3 here is CARNRTYNEQFF. The CDR3 region has the DNA TGCGCCAGGAATCGGACTTACAATGAGCAGTTCTTC. The chain recombines TRBV10-1 with TRBJ2-1, with D perhaps matching TRBD2 (5 bases). Germline V gene sequence: CDR1 WNHNN, CDR2 SYGVQD (reference sequence). Trimming took 9 bases from V and 4 from J, leaving 10 bases between them. This CDR3 spans 12 amino acids.

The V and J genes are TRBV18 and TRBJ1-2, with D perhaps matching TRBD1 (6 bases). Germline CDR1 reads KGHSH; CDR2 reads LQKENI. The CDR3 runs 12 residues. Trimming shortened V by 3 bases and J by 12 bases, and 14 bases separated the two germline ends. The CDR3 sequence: CASSPPLGTHTF. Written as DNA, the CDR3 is TGTGCCAGCTCACCCCCACTCGGGACACACACCTTC.

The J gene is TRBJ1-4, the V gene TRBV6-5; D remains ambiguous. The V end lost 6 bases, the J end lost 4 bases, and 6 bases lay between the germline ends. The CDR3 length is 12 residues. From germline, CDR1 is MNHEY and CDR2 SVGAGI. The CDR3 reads CASRQSNEKLFF. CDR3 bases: TGTGCCAGCAGACAGAGTAATGAAAAACTGTTTTTT.

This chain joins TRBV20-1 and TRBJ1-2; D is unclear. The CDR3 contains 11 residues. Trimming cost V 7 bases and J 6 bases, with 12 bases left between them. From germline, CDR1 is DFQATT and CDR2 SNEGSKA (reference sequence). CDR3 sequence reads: CSVFGRDGYTF. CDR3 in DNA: TGCAGTGTTTTTGGGAGGGATGGCTACACCTTC.

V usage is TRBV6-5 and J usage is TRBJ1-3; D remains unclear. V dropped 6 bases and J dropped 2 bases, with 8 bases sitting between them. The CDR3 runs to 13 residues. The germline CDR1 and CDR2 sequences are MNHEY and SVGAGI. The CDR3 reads CASSSGAGNTIYF. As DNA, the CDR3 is TGTGCCAGCAGCTCCGGAGCTGGAAACACCATATATTTT.

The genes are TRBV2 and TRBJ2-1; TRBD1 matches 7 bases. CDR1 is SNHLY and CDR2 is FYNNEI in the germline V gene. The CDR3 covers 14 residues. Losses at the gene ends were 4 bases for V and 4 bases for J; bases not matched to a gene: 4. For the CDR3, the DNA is TGTGCCAGCAGTGGCTGGGACAGATACAATGAGCAGTTCTTC. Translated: CASSGWDRYNEQFF.

CDR3 region: CASSSQGSSSGNTIYF. CDR3 bases: TGTGCCAGCAGCTCCCAGGGTTCTAGCTCTGGAAACACCATATATTTT. The V and J genes are TRBV13 and TRBJ1-3, with TRBD1 as a possible D gene (5 bases). CDR1 is PRHDT and CDR2 is FYEKMQ in the germline V gene (reference sequence). This CDR3 is 16 amino acids long. V dropped 4 bases and J dropped 0 bases, with 13 bases sitting between them.

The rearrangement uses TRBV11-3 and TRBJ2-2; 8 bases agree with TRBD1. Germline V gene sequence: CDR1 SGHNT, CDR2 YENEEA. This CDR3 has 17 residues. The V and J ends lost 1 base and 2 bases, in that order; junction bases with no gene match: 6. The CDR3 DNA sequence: TGTGCCAGCAGCTTAGGTCCGGGACAGGTCAACACCGGGGAGCTGTTTTTT. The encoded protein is CASSLGPGQVNTGELFF.

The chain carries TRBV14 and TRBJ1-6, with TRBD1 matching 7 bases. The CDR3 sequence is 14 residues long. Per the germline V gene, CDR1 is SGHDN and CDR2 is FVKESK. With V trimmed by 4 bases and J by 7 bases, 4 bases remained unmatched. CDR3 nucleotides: TGTGCCAGCAGCCCCCGACAGGGAAATTCACCCCTCCACTTT. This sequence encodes CASSPRQGNSPLHF.

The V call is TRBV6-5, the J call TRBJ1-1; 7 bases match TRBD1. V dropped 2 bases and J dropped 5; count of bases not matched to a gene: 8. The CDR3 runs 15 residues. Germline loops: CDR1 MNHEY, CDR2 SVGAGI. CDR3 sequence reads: CASSYKDRWRTEAFF. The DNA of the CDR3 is TGTGCCAGCAGTTACAAGGACAGGTGGAGGACTGAAGCTTTCTTT.

The CDR3 sequence: CASSIGGGADYGYTF. The CDR3 nucleotides read TGTGCCAGCAGCATCGGGGGGGGCGCAGACTATGGCTACACCTTC. The chain links TRBV28 to TRBJ1-2; tentatively, D is TRBD1 (6 bases). V was trimmed by 6 bases and J by 3 bases, leaving 17 bases between them. This CDR3 region has 15 residues. Per the germline V gene, CDR1 is MDHEN and CDR2 is SYDVKM.

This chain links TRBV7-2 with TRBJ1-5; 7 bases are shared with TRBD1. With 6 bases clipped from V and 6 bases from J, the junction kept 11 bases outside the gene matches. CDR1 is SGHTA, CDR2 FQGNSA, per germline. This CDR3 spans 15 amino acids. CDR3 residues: CASRQNTGAGQPQHF. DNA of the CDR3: TGTGCCAGCAGGCAAAATACAGGGGCAGGTCAGCCCCAGCATTTT.

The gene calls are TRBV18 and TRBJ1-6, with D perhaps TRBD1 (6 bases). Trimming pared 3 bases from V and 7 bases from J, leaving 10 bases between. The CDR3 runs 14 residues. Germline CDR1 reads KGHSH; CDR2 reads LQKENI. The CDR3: CASSPSGVNSPLHF. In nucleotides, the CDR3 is TGTGCCAGCTCACCTTCAGGGGTGAATTCACCCCTCCACTTT.

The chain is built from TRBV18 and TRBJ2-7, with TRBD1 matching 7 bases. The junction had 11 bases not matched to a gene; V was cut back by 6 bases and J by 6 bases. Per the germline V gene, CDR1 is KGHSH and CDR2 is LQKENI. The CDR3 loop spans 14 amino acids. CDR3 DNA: TGTGCCAGCTCGCCGCAGATACAGGGGTCCGAGCAGTACTTC. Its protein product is CASSPQIQGSEQYF.

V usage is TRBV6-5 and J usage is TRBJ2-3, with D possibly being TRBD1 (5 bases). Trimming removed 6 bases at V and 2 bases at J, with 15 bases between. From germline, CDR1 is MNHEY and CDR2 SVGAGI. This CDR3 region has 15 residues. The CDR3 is CASSAGGGHTDTQYF. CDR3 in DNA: TGTGCCAGCAGCGCCGGTGGCGGACACACAGATACGCAGTATTTT.

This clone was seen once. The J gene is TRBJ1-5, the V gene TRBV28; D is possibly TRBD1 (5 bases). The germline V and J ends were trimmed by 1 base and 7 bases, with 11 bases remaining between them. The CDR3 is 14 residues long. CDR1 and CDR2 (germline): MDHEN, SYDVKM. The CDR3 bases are TGTGCCAGCAGTTTATCCAGGGCGGGACAGCCCCAGCATTTT. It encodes CASSLSRAGQPQHF.